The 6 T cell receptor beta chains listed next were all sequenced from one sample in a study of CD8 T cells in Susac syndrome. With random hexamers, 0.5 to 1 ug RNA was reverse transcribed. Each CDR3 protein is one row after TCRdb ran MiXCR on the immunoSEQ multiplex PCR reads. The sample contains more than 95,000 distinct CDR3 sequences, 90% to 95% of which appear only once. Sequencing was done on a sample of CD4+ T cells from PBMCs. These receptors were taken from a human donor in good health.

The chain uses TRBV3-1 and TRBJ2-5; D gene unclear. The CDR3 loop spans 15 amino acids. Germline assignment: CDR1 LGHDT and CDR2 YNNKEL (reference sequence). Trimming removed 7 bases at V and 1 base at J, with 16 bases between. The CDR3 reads CASTVRPGPQETQYF. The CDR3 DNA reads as TGTGCCAGCACCGTCCGACCCGGCCCCCAAGAGACCCAGTACTTC.

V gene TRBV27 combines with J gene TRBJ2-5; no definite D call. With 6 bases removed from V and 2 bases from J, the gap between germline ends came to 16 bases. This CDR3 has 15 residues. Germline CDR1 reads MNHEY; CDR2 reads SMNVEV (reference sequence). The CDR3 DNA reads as TGTGCCAGCAGCTCCTTAGGGTTGGGACAAGAGACCCAGTACTTC. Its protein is CASSSLGLGQETQYF.

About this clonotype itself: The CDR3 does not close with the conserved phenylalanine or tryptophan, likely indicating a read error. The CDR3 sequence is CSVDSGSQETQYL. The CDR3 coding sequence is TGCAGCGTTGATTCCGGATCACAAGAGACCCAGTACCTC. The rearrangement uses TRBV29-1 and TRBJ2-5; D gene uncertain. The CDR3 length is 13 residues. CDR1 and CDR2 (germline): SQVTM, ANQGSEA. The V end lost 3 bases, the J end lost 2 bases, and 10 bases lay between the germline ends.

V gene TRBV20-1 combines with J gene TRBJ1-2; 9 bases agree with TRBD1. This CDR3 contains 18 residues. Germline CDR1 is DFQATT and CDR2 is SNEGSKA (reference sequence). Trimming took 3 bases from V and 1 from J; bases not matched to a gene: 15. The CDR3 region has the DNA TGCAGTGCTAGTTCTCCACGCCGGGACAGGGAGGGTAACTATGGCTACACCTTC. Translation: CSASSPRRDREGNYGYTF.

The CDR3 DNA is TGTGCCAGCAGCTCAATGAAGGTCTTTAACACCGGGGAGCTGTTTTTT. Residues: CASSSMKVFNTGELFF. This chain connects TRBV7-9 to TRBJ2-2; D gene ambiguous. The ends were cut back, 4 bases at V and 2 bases at J, with 14 bases in the middle. This CDR3 comprises 16 residues. Germline-derived CDR1 and CDR2 are SEHNR and FQNEAQ (reference sequence).

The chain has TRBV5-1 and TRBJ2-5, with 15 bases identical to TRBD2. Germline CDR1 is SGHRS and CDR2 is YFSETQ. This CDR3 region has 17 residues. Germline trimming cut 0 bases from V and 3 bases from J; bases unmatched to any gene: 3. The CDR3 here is CASSLVGLAGGEETQYF. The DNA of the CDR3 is TGCGCCAGCAGCTTGGTCGGACTAGCGGGAGGGGAAGAGACCCAGTACTTC. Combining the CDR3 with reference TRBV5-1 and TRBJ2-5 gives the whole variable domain KAGVTQTPRYLIKTRGQQVTLSCSPISGHRSVSWYQQTPGQGLQFLFEYFSETQRNKGNFPGRFSGRQFSNSRSEMNVSTLELGDSALYLCASSLVGLAGGEETQYFGPGTRLLVL.